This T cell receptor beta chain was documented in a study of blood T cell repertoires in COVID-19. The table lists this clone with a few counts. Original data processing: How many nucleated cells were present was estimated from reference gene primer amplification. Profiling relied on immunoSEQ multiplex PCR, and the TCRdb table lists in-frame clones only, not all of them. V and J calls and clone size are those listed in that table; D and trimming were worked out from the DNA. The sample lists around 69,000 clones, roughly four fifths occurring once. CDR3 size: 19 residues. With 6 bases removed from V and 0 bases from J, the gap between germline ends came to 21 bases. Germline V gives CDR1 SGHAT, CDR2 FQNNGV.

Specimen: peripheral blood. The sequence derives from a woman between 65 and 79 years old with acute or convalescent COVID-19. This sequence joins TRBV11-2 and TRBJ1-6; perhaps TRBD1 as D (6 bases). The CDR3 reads CASSQGSFERSSYNSPLHF. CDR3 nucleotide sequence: TGTGCCAGCAGTCAGGGGTCGTTTGAACGGAGCTCCTATAATTCACCCCTCCACTTT.